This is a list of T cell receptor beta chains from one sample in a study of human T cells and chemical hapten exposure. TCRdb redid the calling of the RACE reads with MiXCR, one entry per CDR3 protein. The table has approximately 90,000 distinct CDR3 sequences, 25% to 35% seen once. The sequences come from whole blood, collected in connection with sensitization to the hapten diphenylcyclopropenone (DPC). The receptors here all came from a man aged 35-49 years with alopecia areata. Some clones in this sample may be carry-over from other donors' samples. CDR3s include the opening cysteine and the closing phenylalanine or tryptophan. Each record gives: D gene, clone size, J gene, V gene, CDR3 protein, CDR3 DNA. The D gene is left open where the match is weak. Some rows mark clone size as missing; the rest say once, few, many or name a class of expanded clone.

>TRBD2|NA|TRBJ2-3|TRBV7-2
CASSLGSGSGADTQYF
TGTGCCAGCAGCTTGGGTAGCGGGAGTGGGGCGGATACGCAGTATTTT
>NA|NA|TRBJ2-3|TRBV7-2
CASSPTTDTQYF
TGTGCCAGCAGTCCCACCACAGATACGCAGTATTTT
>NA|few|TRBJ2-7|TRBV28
CASTRTIPSHFYEQYF
TGTGCCAGCACAAGGACTATTCCCTCCCATTTCTACGAGCAGTACTTC
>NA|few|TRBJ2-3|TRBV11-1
CASSLGDTLMDTQYF
TGTGCCAGCAGCCTAGGGGACACCCTAATGGATACGCAGTATTTT
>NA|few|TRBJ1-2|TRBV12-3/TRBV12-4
CASSPPNRRNYGYTF
TGTGCCAGCAGTCCCCCCAACAGGAGGAACTATGGCTACACCTTC
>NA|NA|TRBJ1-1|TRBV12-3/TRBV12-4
CASSLEPGGMNTEAFF
TGTGCCAGCAGTTTAGAGCCGGGGGGAATGAACACTGAAGCTTTCTTT
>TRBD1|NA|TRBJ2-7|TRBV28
CASSDDRGPFPYEQYF
TGTGCCAGCAGCGATGACAGGGGACCCTTCCCCTACGAGCAGTACTTC
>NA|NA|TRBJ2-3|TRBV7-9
CASSPQISALTDTQYF
TGTGCCAGCAGCCCACAGATCTCAGCACTCACAGATACGCAGTATTTT
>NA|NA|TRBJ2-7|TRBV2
CASRVAALYEQYF
TGTGCCAGCAGAGTAGCGGCACTCTACGAGCAGTACTTC
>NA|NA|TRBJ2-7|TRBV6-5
CASSSSSGGEQYF
TGTGCCAGCAGTTCTTCCTCCGGAGGCGAGCAGTACTTC
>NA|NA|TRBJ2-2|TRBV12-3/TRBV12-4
CASSLSAPLAGELFF
TGTGCCAGCAGTTTATCAGCGCCTTTGGCCGGGGAGCTGTTTTTT
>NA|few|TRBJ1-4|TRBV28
CASSPPPPVANEKLFF
TGTGCCAGCAGTCCGCCGCCTCCCGTGGCTAATGAAAAACTGTTTTTT
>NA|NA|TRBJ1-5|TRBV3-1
CASSQQLTGNQPQHF
TGTGCCAGCAGCCAACAACTTACAGGGAATCAGCCCCAGCATTTT
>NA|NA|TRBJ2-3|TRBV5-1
CASSLDIVPDTQYF
TGCGCCAGCAGCTTGGATATAGTCCCAGATACGCAGTATTTT
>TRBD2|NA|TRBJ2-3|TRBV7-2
CASSYTSGSSDTQYF
TGTGCCAGCAGTTATACTAGCGGGAGTTCAGATACGCAGTATTTT
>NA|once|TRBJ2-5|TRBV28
CASSLSGTAIGSTQYF
TGTGCCAGCAGTCTGTCGGGGACCGCGATCGGGTCGACCCAGTACTTC